This T cell receptor (beta chain) comes out of a study of control samples from healthy donors and cancer patients. This CDR3 spans 15 amino acids. V trimming: 1 base; J trimming: 7 bases; junction bases outside the gene matches: 1. Germline V CDR1 and CDR2: LGHDT, YNNKEL (reference sequence). Clones were read by immunoSEQ multiplex PCR, and TCRdb kept only the in-frame ones, dropping some. This sample has more than 85,000 clones, with approximately 90% found just once. The specimen sequenced was blood. The TCR was taken from a human donor in good health. The donor label of this sample is uncertain. The chain joins TRBV3-1 (or the pseudogene TRBV3-2) to TRBJ2-2, with 12 bases identical to TRBD2. This chain's CDR3 is CASSQVGLAGGELFF. As DNA, the CDR3 is TGTGCCAGCAGCCAAGTGGGACTAGCGGGCGGGGAGCTGTTTTTT.